Given below is one TCR beta chain in context. Its target is unknown. This record belongs to a study of blood T cells in healthy people across ages. Overall study: When template switching was applied, about one barcoded beta molecule was captured per two T cells.

Findings and limits, study-wide: Fewer expanded clones and more diversity marked long-lived versus aged donors.

V was clipped by 6 bases and J by 6 bases, with 15 bases between them. Looked up from germline, CDR1 is ENHRY and CDR2 is SYGVKD. The CDR3 loop spans 14 amino acids. A second PCR, run for roughly 7 to 11 cycles, used a sample-barcoded 5' primer plus a J-beta primer mix. Each cDNA molecule was tagged by a template-switch adaptor that had 12 random nucleotides. In TCRdb, the 5' RACE reads were re-called with MiXCR into one record per CDR3 protein. The table has approximately 600,000 distinct CDR3 sequences, 58% seen once; the top ten hold around 37%. RNA extraction gave at least 6 micrograms of total RNA per sample.

The sequencing sample was made of blood. The V call is TRBV10-3, the J call TRBJ1-5, with no clear D. This TCR was recovered from a man aged 55 to 70 in good health. The CDR3 DNA reads as TGTGCCATCAGCAAGGACGAATACAGTCAGCCCCAGCATTTT. This codes for CAISKDEYSQPQHF.